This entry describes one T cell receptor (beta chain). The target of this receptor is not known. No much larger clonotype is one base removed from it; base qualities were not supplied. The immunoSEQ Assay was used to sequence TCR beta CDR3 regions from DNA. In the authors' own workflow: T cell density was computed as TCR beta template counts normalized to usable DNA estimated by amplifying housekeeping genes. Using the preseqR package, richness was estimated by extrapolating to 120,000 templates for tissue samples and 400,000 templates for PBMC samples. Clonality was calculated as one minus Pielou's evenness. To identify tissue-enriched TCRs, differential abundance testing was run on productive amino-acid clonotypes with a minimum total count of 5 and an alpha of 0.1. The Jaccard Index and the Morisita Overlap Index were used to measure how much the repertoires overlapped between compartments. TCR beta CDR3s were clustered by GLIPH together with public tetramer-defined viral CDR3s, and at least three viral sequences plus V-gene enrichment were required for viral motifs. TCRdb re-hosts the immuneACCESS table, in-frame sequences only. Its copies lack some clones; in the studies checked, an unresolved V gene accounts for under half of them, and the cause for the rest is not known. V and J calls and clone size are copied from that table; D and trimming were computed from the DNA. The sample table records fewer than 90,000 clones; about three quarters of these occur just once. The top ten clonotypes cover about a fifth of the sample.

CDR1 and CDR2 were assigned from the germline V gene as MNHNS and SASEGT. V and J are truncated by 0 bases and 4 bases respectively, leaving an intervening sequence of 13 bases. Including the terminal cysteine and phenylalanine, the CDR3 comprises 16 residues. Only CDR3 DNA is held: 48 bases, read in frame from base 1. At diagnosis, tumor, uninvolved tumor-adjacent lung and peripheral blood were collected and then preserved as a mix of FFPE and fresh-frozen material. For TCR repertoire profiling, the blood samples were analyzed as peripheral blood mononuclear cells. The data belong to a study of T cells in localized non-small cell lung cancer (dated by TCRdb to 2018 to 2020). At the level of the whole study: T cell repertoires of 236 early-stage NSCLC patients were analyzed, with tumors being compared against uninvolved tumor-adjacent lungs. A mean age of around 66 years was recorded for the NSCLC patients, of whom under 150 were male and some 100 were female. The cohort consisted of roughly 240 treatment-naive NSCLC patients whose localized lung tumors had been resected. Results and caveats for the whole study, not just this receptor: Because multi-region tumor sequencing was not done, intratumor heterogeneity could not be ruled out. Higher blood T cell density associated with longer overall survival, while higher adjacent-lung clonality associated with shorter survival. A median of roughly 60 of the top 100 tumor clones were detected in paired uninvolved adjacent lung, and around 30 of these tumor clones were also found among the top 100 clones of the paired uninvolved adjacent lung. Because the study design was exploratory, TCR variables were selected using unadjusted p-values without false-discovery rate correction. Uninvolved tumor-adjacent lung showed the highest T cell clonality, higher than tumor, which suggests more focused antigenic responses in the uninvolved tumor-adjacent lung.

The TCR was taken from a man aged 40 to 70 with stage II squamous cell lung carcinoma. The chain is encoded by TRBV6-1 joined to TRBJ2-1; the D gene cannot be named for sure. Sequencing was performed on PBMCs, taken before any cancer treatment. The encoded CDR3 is CASSEAHVGHYNEQFF. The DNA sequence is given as TGTGCCAGCAGTGAAGCGCATGTAGGCCATTACAATGAGCAGTTCTTC.